This TCR beta chain emerged from a study of blood T cell repertoires in COVID-19. J lost 3 bases, V lost 2 bases, and 3 bases had no gene match. The CDR3 is 14 amino acids. CDR1 is SGHKS, CDR2 YYEKEE, per germline (reference sequence). Source study methods: Amplification of reference gene primers provided the estimated nucleated cell counts. Clones were read by immunoSEQ multiplex PCR, and TCRdb kept only the in-frame ones, dropping some. V, J and clone size derive from that table, while D and trimming were established from the DNA sequence. The top ten hold about 5.5% of the sample, which has approximately 190,000 clones, around four fifths seen once.

This chain connects TRBV5-5 to TRBJ2-7; 9 nucleotides align to TRBD2. This clonotype was obtained from a woman between 25 and 40 years old with acute or convalescent COVID-19. Specimen: peripheral blood. The CDR3 DNA reads as TGTGCCAGCAGCTTAGCGGGAGGAGGCTACGAGCAGTACTTC. Its translation: CASSLAGGGYEQYF.